Presented here are 17 T cell receptor beta chains from one specimen sequenced in a study of T cell responses to AZD1222 COVID-19 vaccine. Assay: immunoSEQ multiplex PCR; the TCRdb copy retains only in-frame clones and omits some. The sample consists of fewer than 200,000 clones, approximately 90% of them appearing once. Sequenced here: peripheral blood, sampled 28 days after the second dose of the MenACWY control vaccine. The source is an adult who received the MenACWY meningococcal vaccine as a control.

The J gene is TRBJ1-2, the V gene TRBV2; the D is unclear. Trimming removed 8 bases at V and 7 bases at J, with 17 bases between. The CDR3 consists of 13 residues. Germline V gene lookup returns CDR1 SNHLY and CDR2 FYNNEI. CDR3 nucleotide sequence: TGTGCCAGCGTGTCCCACGCAAATCTTGGCTACACCTTC. It encodes CASVSHANLGYTF.

This rearrangement joins TRBV10-1 to TRBJ2-3, with unresolved D. The CDR3 sequence is 13 residues long. The V end lost 6 bases, the J end lost 0 bases, and 7 bases lay between the germline ends. Germline CDR1 WNHNN, CDR2 SYGVQD (reference sequence). The CDR3 DNA is TGCGCCAGCAGCGCGCGTAGCACAGATACGCAGTATTTT. Its protein is CASSARSTDTQYF.

In nucleotides, the CDR3 is TGTGCCAGTAGTCCCAGGGGCTTACGATTCTCTGGAAACACCATATATTTT. This sequence encodes CASSPRGLRFSGNTIYF. The chain carries TRBV19 and TRBJ1-3, with D tentatively TRBD1 (6 bases). Germline-derived CDR1 and CDR2 are LNHDA and SQIVND (reference sequence). Trimming removed 5 bases from V and 0 bases from J, with 17 bases in between. This CDR3 region has 17 residues.

The rearrangement uses TRBV7-2 and TRBJ2-7, with D hard to call. The CDR3 is 14 amino acids. Germline V gives CDR1 SGHTA, CDR2 FQGNSA. Trimming took off 0 bases at V and 2 bases at J, with 8 bases between the two ends. CDR3 sequence (DNA): TGTGCCAGCAGCTTAGCGCTGGAGACCTACGAGCAGTACTTC. Its translation is CASSLALETYEQYF.

The chain joins TRBV15 to TRBJ2-7; D tentatively reads TRBD1 or TRBD2 (5 bases each). The CDR3 covers 15 residues. Trimming cost V 5 bases and J 4 bases, with 18 bases left between them. Germline assignment: CDR1 LNHNV and CDR2 YYDKDF (reference sequence). The CDR3 coding sequence is TGTGCCACCAGCGCCGGGACGGGAACCTTGTACGAGCAGTACTTC. Translated: CATSAGTGTLYEQYF.

The chain has TRBV28 and TRBJ1-2; tentative D call: TRBD1 (5 bases). Between the trimmed V and J ends, which lost 7 bases and 4 bases, there was a span of 16 bases. This CDR3 comprises 14 residues. The germline CDR1 and CDR2 sequences are MDHEN and SYDVKM. CDR3 in amino acids: CASNYPGESYGYTF. The CDR3 nucleotides are TGTGCCAGCAATTACCCGGGGGAGAGCTATGGCTACACCTTC.

The chain couples TRBV6-2 or TRBV6-3 to TRBJ2-5; a weak D match, TRBD1 (6 bases). The germline gives CDR1 MNHEY, CDR2 SVGEGT. V was trimmed by 6 bases and J by 3 bases, leaving 17 bases between them. CDR3 length: 15 amino acids. The CDR3 is CASSRQGLGKETQYF. The CDR3 DNA sequence: TGTGCCAGCAGCCGCCAGGGGCTGGGGAAAGAGACCCAGTACTTC.

The chain uses TRBV19 and TRBJ2-1; TRBD2 matches at 12 bases. The CDR3 length is 15 residues. Germline lookup yields CDR1 LNHDA and CDR2 SQIVND (reference sequence). V was pared by 7 bases and J by 9 bases, with 10 bases of the junction left unmatched. The CDR3 DNA sequence: TGTGCCAGTACCTCGACTAGCGGGAGTTCTGGTGAGCAGTTCTTC. Its translation: CASTSTSGSSGEQFF.

This clone appeared a single time. The J gene is TRBJ2-3, the V gene TRBV20-1; possible D gene TRBD2, 6 bases. The V gene's germline CDR1 is DFQATT and CDR2 SNEGSKA (reference sequence). This CDR3 comprises 15 residues. Trimming took 3 bases from V and 4 from J, leaving 17 bases between them. CDR3: CSASGGIRLADTQYF. In DNA form, the CDR3 reads TGCAGTGCTAGTGGCGGGATTCGTCTAGCAGATACGCAGTATTTT.

This clone was detected only once. J is TRBJ2-2 and V is TRBV20-1; D gene unclear. The CDR3 sequence is 11 residues long. Trimming stripped 8 bases from V and 6 bases from J, with 10 bases between. The germline V gene has CDR1 DFQATT and CDR2 SNEGSKA (reference sequence). In nucleotides, the CDR3 is TGCAGTAACTACCGGGCCGGGGAGCTGTTTTTT. It specifies CSNYRAGELFF.

The chain links TRBV6-5 to TRBJ1-2, with a tentative D call TRBD1 (5 bases). There are 13 residues in the CDR3. Looked up from germline, CDR1 is MNHEY and CDR2 is SVGAGI. V was pared by 11 bases and J by 5 bases, with 18 bases between. The CDR3: CAVRWGREYGYTF. CDR3 nucleotides: TGTGCCGTACGCTGGGGCAGAGAATATGGCTACACCTTC.

This chain joins TRBV5-1 and TRBJ2-2; TRBD2 matches 10 bases. The length of the CDR3 is 16 residues. CDR1 and CDR2 (germline): SGHRS, YFSETQ. With V trimmed by 2 bases and J by 6 bases, 7 bases remained unmatched. The CDR3 bases are TGCGCCAGCAGCTTTGAGGCTAGCGGGAGTTCCGGGGAGCTGTTTTTT. Encoded protein: CASSFEASGSSGELFF.

This chain uses TRBV4-3 with TRBJ1-1; D gene unclear. Between the trimmed V and J ends, which lost 0 bases and 6 bases, there was a span of 17 bases. The CDR3 extends over 16 amino acids. Per germline, CDR1 LGHNA and CDR2 YSLEER. The chain's CDR3 is CASSQDQSWGGAEAFF. DNA of the CDR3: TGCGCCAGCAGCCAAGATCAATCTTGGGGTGGAGCTGAAGCTTTCTTT.

The chain carries TRBV28 and TRBJ2-3; 9 nucleotides match TRBD2. With 5 bases clipped from V and 0 bases from J, the junction kept 9 bases outside the gene matches. This CDR3 spans 17 amino acids. Germline CDR1 MDHEN, CDR2 SYDVKM. CDR3 amino acids: CASSPPVLAGSTDTQYF. The CDR3 nucleotides read TGTGCCAGCAGTCCCCCGGTACTAGCGGGTAGCACAGATACGCAGTATTTT. The whole variable domain, remainder taken from reference TRBV28 and TRBJ2-3, is DVKVTQSSRYLVKRTGEKVFLECVQDMDHENMFWYRQDPGLGLRLIYFSYDVKMKEKGDIPEGYSVSREKKERFSLILESASTNQTSMYLCASSPPVLAGSTDTQYFGPGTRLTVL.

The chain joins TRBV10-3 to TRBJ2-2, with D possibly being TRBD1 (6 bases). The germline CDR1 and CDR2 sequences are ENHRY and SYGVKD. The CDR3 totals 15 residues. Trimming left V 7 bases short and J 5 bases short, with 17 bases between. DNA of the CDR3: TGTGCCATCAAAGCCGGGCAGGGGTTAACCGGGGAGCTGTTTTTT. Amino acids: CAIKAGQGLTGELFF.

V is TRBV12-5 and J is TRBJ1-2; D remains unclear. The CDR3 is made up of 13 amino acids. The V end was cut by 1 base, the J end by 4 bases, with 7 bases between. CDR1 and CDR2 from the germline V gene are LGHNT and FRNRAP. CDR3 in DNA: TGTGCTAGTGGTTTGGGAAGTTTCTATGGCTACACCTTC. Translating gives CASGLGSFYGYTF.

The J gene is TRBJ2-1, the V gene TRBV24-1, with D perhaps being TRBD1 or TRBD2 (5 bases each). The germline V gene encodes CDR1 KGHDR and CDR2 SFDVKD. The length of the CDR3 is 15 residues. The V gene lost 2 bases and the J gene lost 3 bases, with 10 bases spanning the gap. The CDR3 here is CATSDSFGGYNEQFF. The CDR3 DNA follows: TGTGCCACCAGTGATTCGTTTGGGGGCTACAATGAGCAGTTCTTC.